This T cell receptor beta chain appears in the sequencing data of a study of T cell changes during pregnancy in multiple sclerosis. Trimming took off 5 bases at V and 0 bases at J, with 8 bases between the two ends. This CDR3 has 14 amino acids. CDR1 is SEHNR and CDR2 is FQNEAQ in the germline V gene (reference sequence). The table came from immunoSEQ multiplex PCR; TCRdb's copy has only in-frame clones and leaves some out. In the table there are some 60,000 clones, about nine tenths of which are singletons. Here the sequenced sample was peripheral blood, taken in the first trimester of pregnancy. The chain recombines TRBV7-9 with TRBJ1-5, with D possibly being TRBD1 (5 bases). The clonotype originates from a female donor in good health, enrolled as a control in a pregnancy study. CDR3 in DNA: TGTGCCAGCAGCCCAGGGTATAGCAATCAGCCCCAGCATTTT. Its translation is CASSPGYSNQPQHF.